These 32 T cell receptor beta chains originate from one sample sequenced in a study of T cell repertoires in cytomegalovirus infection. TCRdb passed the reads through MiXCR, listing each CDR3 protein once. The top ten hold around 12% of the sample, which has 830,000 or so distinct CDR3 sequences, approximately 30% seen once. For these TCRs, the target antigens are not known. Sequences were derived from cultured CD8+ T cells from PBMCs, sampled from culture after CMV antigen stimulation. The receptors here all came from a human donor in good health (CMV status not recorded). Some clones in this sample may be carry-over from other donors' samples.

The gene calls are TRBV7-2 and TRBJ2-3; 7 nucleotides match TRBD2. With 1 base clipped from V and 6 bases from J, the junction kept 7 bases outside the gene matches. The CDR3 extends over 15 amino acids. The germline V gene has CDR1 SGHTA and CDR2 FQGNSA. CDR3 residues: CASSLEVGGTDTQYF. The DNA for the CDR3 is TGTGCCAGCAGCTTAGAGGTGGGGGGGACGGATACGCAGTATTTT. Looking up the rest from reference TRBV7-2 and TRBJ2-3 gives the full variable domain: GAGVSQSPSNKVTEKGKDVELRCDPISGHTALYWYRQSLGQGLEFLIYFQGNSAPDKSGLPSDRFSAERTGGSVSTLTIQRTQQEDSAVYLCASSLEVGGTDTQYFGPGTRLTVL.

This chain joins TRBV11-2 and TRBJ2-3, with D possibly TRBD2 on 6 matching bases. This CDR3 region has 15 residues. From germline, CDR1 is SGHAT and CDR2 FQNNGV. Trimming took 5 bases from V and 2 from J, leaving 14 bases between them. CDR3 amino acids: CASSLGWGDTDTQYF. In DNA, the CDR3 is TGTGCCAGCAGCCTCGGTTGGGGGGACACAGATACGCAGTATTTT. Full variable domain (remainder filled in from reference TRBV11-2 and TRBJ2-3): EAGVAQSPRYKIIEKRQSVAFWCNPISGHATLYWYQQILGQGPKLLIQFQNNGVVDDSQLPKDRFSAERLKGVDSTLKIQPAKLEDSAVYLCASSLGWGDTDTQYFGPGTRLTVL.

A remark on this clonotype: One junction end disagrees with the germline gene, perhaps due to a read error. The chain combines TRBV20-1 with TRBJ2-2; D tentatively reads TRBD1 or TRBD2 (5 bases each). There are 12 residues in the CDR3. Germline V gene data show CDR1 as DFQATT and CDR2 as SNEGSKA (reference sequence). DNA for the CDR3: TGCAGTACTAGAGACAGCACCGGGGAGCTGTTTTTT. Encoded protein: CSTRDSTGELFF.

This clonotype occurred many times. The rearrangement joins TRBV7-6 to TRBJ2-4; D may correspond to TRBD1 or TRBD2 (5 bases each). Trimming removed 3 bases from V and 8 bases from J, with 14 bases in between. In germline, CDR1 is SGHVS, CDR2 FNYEAQ. The CDR3 totals 14 residues. CDR3 nucleotide sequence: TGTGCCAGCAGCTTGGGGGATCTTTCGGACATTCAGTACTTC. Translation: CASSLGDLSDIQYF.

The sample holds one count of this clonotype. V usage is TRBV20-1 and J usage is TRBJ1-5, with D tentatively TRBD1 (6 bases). Looked up from germline, CDR1 is DFQATT and CDR2 is SNEGSKA (reference sequence). Trimming stripped 0 bases from V and 3 bases from J, with 15 bases between. There are 16 residues in the CDR3. CDR3 in amino acids: CSARERGHWVNQPQHF. CDR3 sequence (DNA): TGCAGTGCTAGAGAAAGGGGACATTGGGTCAATCAGCCCCAGCATTTT.

The gene calls are TRBV29-1 and TRBJ2-5; D gene uncertain. Deletions cut 3 bases from V and 5 bases from J, with 13 bases between. CDR1 is SQVTM and CDR2 is ANQGSEA in the germline V gene. The CDR3 contains 13 residues. The CDR3: CSVDSRQNETQYF. DNA for the CDR3: TGCAGCGTTGATTCTAGGCAAAATGAGACCCAGTACTTC. The full variable domain, its missing parts supplied by reference TRBV29-1 and TRBJ2-5, is SAVISQKPSRDICQRGTSLTIQCQVDSQVTMMFWYRQQPGQSLTLIATANQGSEATYESGFVIDKFPISRPNLTFSTLTVSNMSPEDSSIYLCSVDSRQNETQYFGPGTRLLVL.

This clonotype was detected only a few times. The rearrangement links TRBV6-4 to TRBJ1-4, with a tentative D call TRBD1 (6 bases). Germline CDR1 and CDR2: MRHNA and SNTAGT. Trimming shortened V by 8 bases and J by 0 bases, and 16 bases separated the two germline ends. The CDR3 has 16 residues. The CDR3 protein is CASRRGNYATNEKLFF. Here the CDR3 DNA reads TGTGCCAGCCGAAGGGGGAATTATGCAACTAATGAAAAACTGTTTTTT.

As to this clonotype: Just one base apart from a much larger clone, this may be a read error. The chain is built from TRBV7-8 and TRBJ1-6; 8 nucleotides align to TRBD1. The CDR3 totals 17 residues. V was pared by 1 base and J by 7 bases, with 9 bases of the junction left unmatched. The germline CDR1 and CDR2 sequences are SGHVS and FQNEAQ. DNA of the CDR3: TGTGCCAGCAGCTTAGAACCAGGGGGCCACCCCAATTCACCCCTCCACTTT. Translated: CASSLEPGGHPNSPLHF.

The table lists this clonotype with a few counts. The gene calls are TRBV13 and TRBJ1-2; D is ambiguous. The CDR3 runs to 13 residues. Trimming shortened V by 3 bases and J by 4 bases, and 9 bases separated the two germline ends. Germline-derived CDR1 and CDR2 are PRHDT and FYEKMQ (reference sequence). CDR3 in amino acids: CASSLHNSYGYTF. The CDR3 DNA is TGTGCCAGCAGCTTGCATAACAGCTATGGCTACACCTTC.

The chain recombines TRBV10-3 with TRBJ2-7, with D uncertain. Germline V gene lookup returns CDR1 ENHRY and CDR2 SYGVKD. V was pared by 0 bases and J by 4 bases, with 4 bases between. The CDR3 is 12 residues long. CDR3 sequence: CAISESMYEQYV. CDR3 nucleotide sequence: TGTGCCATCAGTGAGTCGATGTACGAGCAGTACGTC.

This chain links TRBV9 with TRBJ2-3, with a tentative D call TRBD2 (6 bases). Germline V CDR1 and CDR2: SGDLS, YYNGEE. V was clipped by 4 bases and J by 2 bases, with 14 bases between them. CDR3 length: 15 amino acids. CDR3 nucleotide sequence: TGTGCCAGCAGCCCCTATGGACTATACACAGATACGCAGTATTTT. It encodes CASSPYGLYTDTQYF.

The chain carries TRBV7-6 and TRBJ2-3; 9 nucleotides match TRBD1. Germline assignment: CDR1 SGHVS and CDR2 FNYEAQ. This CDR3 has 17 residues. J gave up 0 bases and V 5 bases, and 9 bases lay outside the gene matches. The CDR3 DNA sequence: TGTGCCAGCAGCCCGATGGACAGGGGCCTTAGCACAGATACGCAGTATTTT. Residues: CASSPMDRGLSTDTQYF.

Only a few counts were recorded for this clonotype. V is TRBV7-8 and J is TRBJ2-7, with 7 bases lining up with TRBD2. This CDR3 comprises 14 residues. V lost 1 base, J lost 3 bases, and 3 bases stayed unmatched. From germline, CDR1 is SGHVS and CDR2 FQNEAQ. CDR3: CASSLGGRGYEQYV. CDR3 coding DNA: TGTGCCAGCAGCTTAGGAGGGAGGGGCTACGAGCAGTACGTC.

J is TRBJ2-3 and V is TRBV12-3 or TRBV12-4, with 7 positions matching TRBD2. V lost 6 bases, J lost 2 bases, and 5 bases stayed unmatched. The CDR3 length is 14 residues. CDR3 sequence reads: CASREAGSTDTQYF. The CDR3 region has the DNA TGTGCCAGCAGAGAAGCGGGGTCCACAGATACGCAGTATTTT.

The chain recombines TRBV10-3 with TRBJ1-2; 7 bases align to TRBD1. This CDR3 has 15 amino acids. J lost 0 bases, V lost 3 bases, and 4 bases had no gene match. Germline V gives CDR1 ENHRY, CDR2 SYGVKD. Here the CDR3 DNA reads TGTGCCATCAGTGACCCGGGACAGTCTAACTATGGCTACACCTTC. Translated, it gives CAISDPGQSNYGYTF.

DNA of the CDR3: TGTGCCAGCAGCCAAGGGGGGGACTATGGGGTTACAGATACGCAGTATTTT. Amino acids: CASSQGGDYGVTDTQYF. V is TRBV3-1 and J is TRBJ2-3, with 7 positions matching TRBD2. The germline gives CDR1 LGHDT, CDR2 YNNKEL (reference sequence). The CDR3 contains 17 residues. V was pared by 1 base and J by 3 bases, with 10 bases of the junction left unmatched.

About this clonotype itself: Given the absence of the conserved phenylalanine or tryptophan at the CDR3 end, a read error is likely. The V call is TRBV5-1, the J call TRBJ2-3; TRBD2 aligns across 12 bases. The CDR3 is made up of 16 amino acids. Germline V lookup: CDR1 SGHRS, CDR2 YFSETQ. V lost 4 bases, J lost 4 bases, and 7 bases stayed unmatched. In nucleotides, the CDR3 is TGCGCCAGCAGCCCCAGGACTAGCGGGATCCCAGATACGCAGTATTCT. This encodes CASSPRTSGIPDTQYS.

This clonotype was picked up a small number of times. This chain connects TRBV11-1 to TRBJ2-7, with a weak D call TRBD2 (6 bases). CDR1 and CDR2 from the germline V gene are SGHAT and FQDESV (reference sequence). V lost 1 base and J 3 bases, leaving 10 bases between the germline ends. This CDR3 has 14 amino acids. CDR3 nucleotide sequence: TGTGCCAGCAGCTTAGGCTACGGGAGCTACGAGCAGTACTTC. Its protein product is CASSLGYGSYEQYF.

The chain carries TRBV19 and TRBJ1-2, with D uncertain. CDR3 length: 13 amino acids. Germline CDR1 LNHDA, CDR2 SQIVND (reference sequence). Trimming removed 2 bases at V and 1 base at J, with 5 bases between. CDR3 sequence reads: CASSITSNYGYTF. The CDR3 nucleotides read TGTGCCAGTAGTATAACCAGTAACTATGGCTACACCTTC.

This clonotype appeared a few times. This chain links TRBV28 with TRBJ2-3; 9 bases line up with TRBD1. V gave up 3 bases and J gave up 6 bases; unmatched junction bases: 4. Looked up from germline, CDR1 is MDHEN and CDR2 is SYDVKM. The CDR3 length is 14 residues. The CDR3 sequence is CASSLGQGRDTQYF. In DNA, the CDR3 is TGTGCCAGCAGTTTGGGACAGGGACGGGATACGCAGTATTTT. Based on the CDR3 plus reference TRBV28 and TRBJ2-3, the full variable domain is DVKVTQSSRYLVKRTGEKVFLECVQDMDHENMFWYRQDPGLGLRLIYFSYDVKMKEKGDIPEGYSVSREKKERFSLILESASTNQTSMYLCASSLGQGRDTQYFGPGTRLTVL.

V and J are TRBV11-3 and TRBJ2-1, with TRBD2 matching 7 bases. The CDR3 is 16 amino acids. Germline trimming cut 2 bases from V and 3 bases from J; bases unmatched to any gene: 7. CDR1 and CDR2 (germline): SGHNT, YENEEA. CDR3 protein: CASSLFGGNGYNEQFF. As DNA, the CDR3 is TGTGCCAGCAGCTTATTCGGGGGGAACGGCTACAATGAGCAGTTCTTC.

This clonotype was counted many times. The J gene is TRBJ1-6, the V gene TRBV7-2; no definite D call. This CDR3 has 17 residues. V lost 1 base, J lost 0 bases, and 10 bases lay in between. Looked up from germline, CDR1 is SGHTA and CDR2 is FQGNSA. The CDR3 sequence is CASSLDGSFSYNSPLHF. The CDR3 DNA follows: TGTGCCAGCAGCTTAGATGGTTCGTTCTCCTATAATTCACCCCTCCACTTT.

This CDR3 is CASSLVYGNTIYF. The CDR3 region has the DNA TGTGCCAGCAGCTTAGTGTATGGAAACACCATATATTTT. The rearrangement joins TRBV11-3 to TRBJ1-3; D remains ambiguous. The germline gives CDR1 SGHNT, CDR2 YENEEA. This CDR3 has 13 amino acids. V lost 1 base and J lost 3, with 4 bases in between.

The gene calls are TRBV2 and TRBJ2-1; tentatively, D is TRBD1 or TRBD2 (5 bases each). The germline CDR1 and CDR2 sequences are SNHLY and FYNNEI. The CDR3 runs 16 residues. The V gene lost 8 bases and the J gene lost 1 base, with 18 bases spanning the gap. The CDR3 region is CASGGDRDRSYNEQFF. The CDR3 DNA follows: TGTGCCAGCGGAGGTGACCGGGACCGTTCCTACAATGAGCAGTTCTTC.

The rearrangement joins TRBV27 to TRBJ2-7; the D is unclear. CDR3 size: 13 residues. The germline gives CDR1 MNHEY, CDR2 SMNVEV (reference sequence). V was shortened by 0 bases and J by 5 bases, with 8 bases between the two germline ends. Here the CDR3 DNA reads TGTGCCAGCAGTTTATCCGACGCTAACGAGCAGTACTTC. This encodes CASSLSDANEQYF.

V gene TRBV6-2 or TRBV6-3 combines with J gene TRBJ2-4, with a weak D call TRBD1 (5 bases). V lost 6 bases and J 1 base, leaving 10 bases between the germline ends. The V gene's germline CDR1 is MNHEY and CDR2 SVGEGT. The CDR3 is made up of 14 amino acids. The CDR3 reads CASRGDNAKNIQYF. CDR3 nucleotides: TGTGCCAGCAGAGGGGATAACGCCAAAAACATTCAGTACTTC.

The V call is TRBV6-5, the J call TRBJ1-5; weak D call: TRBD1 (5 bases). Germline V gene lookup returns CDR1 MNHEY and CDR2 SVGAGI. The CDR3 loop spans 15 amino acids. V lost 5 bases, J lost 0 bases, and 11 bases lay in between. The CDR3 sequence is CASSTTEYSNQPQHF. The CDR3 DNA sequence: TGTGCCAGCAGTACGACAGAATATAGCAATCAGCCCCAGCATTTT.

This clonotype was counted many times. The chain recombines TRBV7-2 with TRBJ2-4; TRBD2 agrees at 7 bases. The CDR3 spans 14 residues. The germline V gene has CDR1 SGHTA and CDR2 FQGNSA. V lost 5 bases, J lost 8 bases, and 9 bases stayed unmatched. CDR3 residues: CASSRSMGGDIQYF. Written as DNA, the CDR3 is TGTGCCAGCAGCCGCTCGATGGGAGGGGACATTCAGTACTTC.

The chain uses TRBV5-5 and TRBJ2-7; D is perhaps TRBD1 (6 bases). CDR1 is SGHKS and CDR2 is YYEKEE in the germline V gene (reference sequence). The V end lost 1 base, the J end lost 0 bases, and 11 bases lay between the germline ends. The CDR3 runs to 15 residues. CDR3 coding DNA: TGTGCCAGCAGCTTGTATACAGGGAGCTCCTACGAGCAGTACTTC. Protein: CASSLYTGSSYEQYF.

V and J are TRBV25-1 and TRBJ1-2, with TRBD1 matching 10 bases. V lost 8 bases and J lost 1; bases outside the gene matches: 7. From germline, CDR1 is MGHDK and CDR2 SYGVNS. This CDR3 is 15 amino acids long. The CDR3 bases are TGTGCCAGCGCCGGGACAGGGGCCTTTAACTATGGCTACACCTTC. It encodes CASAGTGAFNYGYTF.

V and J are TRBV27 and TRBJ2-3, with 11 bases matching TRBD2. The germline V gene encodes CDR1 MNHEY and CDR2 SMNVEV (reference sequence). V was clipped by 2 bases and J by 1 base; unmatched bases: 2. This CDR3 has 16 residues. This CDR3 is CASSLPGLAGTDTQYF. The CDR3 DNA reads TGTGCCAGCAGTTTACCGGGACTAGCGGGCACAGATACGCAGTATTTT.

The CDR3 loop reads CATSGSWTEAFF. CDR3 nucleotide sequence: TGTGCCACCAGCGGAAGTTGGACTGAAGCTTTCTTT. The chain uses TRBV15 and TRBJ1-1; D uncertain. Trimming removed 5 bases from V and 5 bases from J, with 9 bases in between. CDR3 length: 12 residues. Germline V gene data show CDR1 as LNHNV and CDR2 as YYDKDF (reference sequence).